The rows below give T cell receptor beta chains drawn from one sample of a study of shared clonotypes between healthy human individuals. The method was immunoSEQ multiplex PCR; TCRdb's version includes in-frame clones alone and lacks a portion of them. The sample shows roughly 890,000 clones, around 93% of them seen only once. Sequencing used naive CD8+ T cells sorted from blood. Receptors were obtained from a man aged 30 to 45 in good health. The CDR3 runs from the conserved cysteine through the conserved F or W. Fields, in order: J gene, V gene, D gene, clone size, CDR3 protein, CDR3 DNA. The D gene is left open where the match is weak. Some rows mark clone size as missing; the rest say once, few, many or name a class of expanded clone.

>TRBJ2-7|TRBV6-1|TRBD1|-
CASGLYSTGVYEQYF
TGTGCCAGCGGACTCTATTCGACAGGGGTCTACGAGCAGTACTTC
>TRBJ1-1|TRBV29-1|TRBD1|-
CSVDRTGGPSEAFF
TGCAGCGTGGATAGGACAGGTGGTCCTAGTGAAGCTTTCTTT
>TRBJ2-7|TRBV5-1|TRBD2|-
CASSLDSGRDEQYF
TGCGCCAGCAGCCTCGATAGCGGGAGAGACGAGCAGTACTTC
>TRBJ1-3|TRBV15|TRBD1|-
CATSSMTGGESGNTIYF
TGTGCCACCAGCAGCATGACAGGGGGAGAGTCTGGAAACACCATATATTTT
>TRBJ2-1|TRBV6-6|TRBD2|-
CASSYLGTSNNEQFF
TGTGCCAGCAGTTACCTTGGGACTAGCAACAATGAGCAGTTCTTC
>TRBJ2-6|TRBV5-6|-|-
CASSRAKTSGANVLTF
TGTGCCAGCAGCCGAGCGAAAACCTCTGGGGCCAACGTCCTGACTTTC
>TRBJ2-3|TRBV19|-|-
CASSRKLLADTQYF
TGTGCCAGTAGTAGAAAACTACTAGCAGATACGCAGTATTTT
>TRBJ2-1|TRBV7-9|-|-
CASSLQAQQFF
TGTGCCAGCAGCCTCCAGGCTCAGCAGTTCTTC
>TRBJ2-7|TRBV2|TRBD2|-
CARGTSGRTYEQYF
TGTGCCAGGGGGACTAGCGGGAGAACCTACGAGCAGTACTTC
>TRBJ2-5|TRBV5-6|-|-
CASSTRTIGETQYF
TGTGCCAGCAGCACCAGGACAATTGGAGAGACCCAGTACTTC
>TRBJ1-5|TRBV28|TRBD1|-
CASNPRGTGTNQPQHF
TGTGCCAGCAACCCCCGGGGGACAGGGACGAATCAGCCCCAGCATTTT
>TRBJ2-7|TRBV6-4|-|-
CASSDSTLRFIYEQYF
TGTGCCAGCAGTGACTCGACTTTGCGATTTATATACGAGCAGTACTTC
>TRBJ2-7|TRBV6-5|-|once
CASAPGRPYEQYF
TGTGCCAGCGCCCCGGGACGGCCCTACGAGCAGTACTTC
>TRBJ1-2|TRBV11-2|TRBD1|-
CASRPITGQGAYRDGYTF
TGTGCCAGCAGACCTATCACGGGACAGGGGGCTTATCGGGATGGCTACACCTTC
>TRBJ2-7|TRBV27|TRBD1|-
CASSSSGTGLYEQYF
TGTGCCAGCTCATCCTCCGGGACAGGGCTTTACGAGCAGTACTTC
>TRBJ2-7|TRBV27|-|-
CASSPWRVPYEQYF
TGTGCCAGCAGCCCGTGGAGGGTACCCTACGAGCAGTACTTC
>TRBJ2-1|TRBV27|-|-
CASYGQGDEQFF
TGTGCCAGTTATGGGCAGGGTGATGAGCAGTTCTTC
>TRBJ2-2|TRBV5-1|-|-
CASSPGVSDTGELFF
TGCGCCAGCAGCCCCGGTGTTAGCGACACCGGGGAGCTGTTTTTT
>TRBJ1-4|TRBV6-5|TRBD1|-
CASSYAGTGREKLFF
TGTGCCAGCAGTTACGCCGGGACAGGGAGGGAAAAACTGTTTTTT
>TRBJ2-1|TRBV5-6|-|-
CASRGGPGYNEQFF
TGTGCCAGCAGGGGGGGGCCAGGATACAATGAGCAGTTCTTC
>TRBJ1-2|TRBV6-1|-|once
CASSGGNGYTF
TGTGCCAGCAGTGGGGGGAACGGCTACACCTTC
>TRBJ1-4|TRBV7-9|-|-
CASSDAGGFISNEKLFF
TGTGCCAGCAGCGATGCGGGGGGATTTATTAGCAATGAAAAACTGTTTTTT
>TRBJ2-1|TRBV27|-|-
CASSLGLYNEQFF
TGTGCCAGCAGTTTGGGACTTTACAATGAGCAGTTCTTC
>TRBJ1-5|TRBV28|TRBD1|-
CASSGQGALNQPQHF
TGTGCCAGCAGCGGACAGGGCGCTCTGAATCAGCCCCAGCATTTT
>TRBJ2-1|TRBV19|-|-
CASSVSSEAYNEQFF
TGTGCCAGTAGCGTCTCTAGCGAGGCCTACAATGAGCAGTTCTTC
>TRBJ2-3|TRBV5-4|-|once
CASSLVGGRDTQYF
TGTGCCAGCAGCTTGGTAGGGGGGAGGGATACGCAGTATTTT
>TRBJ2-1|TRBV4-2|-|-
CASSQGTGDYNEQFF
TGTGCCAGCAGCCAAGGCACGGGAGACTACAATGAGCAGTTCTTC
>TRBJ2-7|TRBV19|-|-
CASSILPGSATDEQYF
TGTGCCAGTAGTATTCTTCCGGGCTCAGCAACCGACGAGCAGTACTTC
>TRBJ2-1|TRBV14|-|-
CASSQTPGLAYNEQFF
TGTGCCAGCAGCCAGACACCGGGACTTGCCTACAATGAGCAGTTCTTC
>TRBJ2-7|TRBV7-9|-|-
CASSLAGVHYEQYF
TGTGCCAGCAGCTTAGCGGGGGTGCACTACGAGCAGTACTTC
>TRBJ2-7|TRBV14|TRBD2|-
CASSQWRLSGREYEQYF
TGTGCCAGCAGCCAATGGCGTCTCAGCGGGCGGGAGTACGAGCAGTACTTC
>TRBJ2-3|TRBV6-6|-|-
CASSYSSTDTQYF
TGTGCCAGCAGTTACTCGTCCACAGATACGCAGTATTTT
>TRBJ2-7|TRBV27|-|-
CASSLDGVVYEQYF
TGTGCCAGCAGTTTAGATGGGGTGGTCTACGAGCAGTACTTC
>TRBJ2-7|TRBV29-1|TRBD2|once
CSAWTSGTYEQYF
TGCAGCGCATGGACTAGCGGGACCTACGAGCAGTACTTC
>TRBJ2-7|TRBV7-9|TRBD1|-
CASSATGTGAYEQYF
TGTGCCAGCAGCGCGACCGGGACAGGAGCCTACGAGCAGTACTTC
>TRBJ2-7|TRBV10-2|-|-
CASSGGVSYEQYF
TGCGCCAGCAGTGGCGGGGTATCCTACGAACAGTACTTC
>TRBJ1-1|TRBV19|-|-
CASSLDWGAEAFF
TGTGCCAGTAGTTTGGACTGGGGAGCTGAAGCTTTCTTT
>TRBJ1-5|TRBV7-8|-|-
CASSLAQGGQPQHF
TGTGCCAGCAGCTTAGCGCAGGGTGGTCAGCCCCAGCATTTT
>TRBJ2-7|TRBV4-1|TRBD2|-
CASSQDWGGYEQYF
TGCGCCAGCAGCCAAGATTGGGGGGGCTACGAGCAGTACTTC
>TRBJ2-5|TRBV4-2|-|-
CASSQVVGMDQDF
TGTGCCAGCAGCCAAGTGGTAGGGATGGACCAAGACTTC
>TRBJ2-1|TRBV5-6|-|-
CASSFPDAGPSSYNEQFF
TGTGCCAGCAGCTTCCCGGACGCCGGTCCTAGCTCCTACAATGAGCAGTTCTTC